This TCR beta chain was profiled in a study of T-cell memory formation after mild COVID-19. Study context: TCR clusters were mostly donor specific. Study-wide findings and caveats: The SARS-CoV-2 specificity of second-wave clones reaching peak at day 37 remained unverified. CD4+ contracting clones were mainly CM and EM; CD8+ ones, EMRA. Certain responding clones were present in pre-infection memory, suggesting participation of cross-reactive memory.

TCRdb reprocessed the 5' RACE reads via MiXCR and lists one record per CDR3 protein. The profile shows about 60,000 distinct CDR3 sequences, more than 9% of them singletons. There are many counts of this clonotype. Its antigen is as yet unknown. This CDR3 comprises 14 residues. V lost 4 bases to trimming and J lost 7 bases, with 14 bases between them. In germline, CDR1 is KGHSH, CDR2 LQKENI. The sequence was obtained from a man aged 18 to 35 who had mild COVID-19 (a few samples of this study predate the infection). Cell type and time point are not known. The chain recombines TRBV18 with TRBJ2-1; no reliable D call. The material sequenced was PBMCs or a T cell subset sorted from them (not recorded which). This chain's CDR3 is CASSQSTSGNEQFF. CDR3 bases: TGTGCCAGCTCACAATCGACTTCCGGGAATGAGCAGTTCTTC.